The present T cell receptor beta chain was sequenced within a study of blood T cell repertoires in COVID-19. The length of the CDR3 is 15 residues. From germline, CDR1 is MGHDK and CDR2 SYGVNS. The V end was cut by 3 bases, the J end by 0 bases, with 11 bases between. Method: immunoSEQ multiplex PCR; TCRdb's copy keeps in-frame clones and lacks some. This table has around 140,000 clones, 80% to 90% appearing once. The V and J genes are TRBV25-1 and TRBJ1-2, with D unclear. This clonotype was sampled from a woman in her 50s with acute COVID-19. Sequencing input: PBMCs or T cells enriched from blood (not recorded which). The CDR3: CASSESSSANYGYTF. CDR3 bases: TGTGCCAGCAGTGAGTCCAGTTCAGCTAACTATGGCTACACCTTC.